This T cell receptor (beta chain) was sequenced for a study of sequential checkpoint blockade in melanoma. This CDR3 is built from 12 residues. Germline V gene sequence: CDR1 SGDLS, CDR2 YYNGEE. Assay used: immunoSEQ multiplex PCR; TCRdb lists only in-frame clones, some missing. In the table there are approximately 13,000 clones, around half of which are singletons. Stated treatment: randomized to nivolumab then ipilimumab (arm A) or the reverse (arm B). The chain carries TRBV9 and TRBJ2-5; 7 positions agree with TRBD2. TRBJ2-7 matches the DNA end more closely, so the J call is doubtful. The receptor was derived from a human donor with melanoma. The sequencing used CD8+ T cells sorted from blood (inferred from file names), collected from a patient given nivolumab and ipilimumab in sequence. The CDR3 DNA sequence: TGTGCCAGCAGCATGGGGGGGGACGAGCAGTACTTC. Protein: CASSMGGDEQYF.